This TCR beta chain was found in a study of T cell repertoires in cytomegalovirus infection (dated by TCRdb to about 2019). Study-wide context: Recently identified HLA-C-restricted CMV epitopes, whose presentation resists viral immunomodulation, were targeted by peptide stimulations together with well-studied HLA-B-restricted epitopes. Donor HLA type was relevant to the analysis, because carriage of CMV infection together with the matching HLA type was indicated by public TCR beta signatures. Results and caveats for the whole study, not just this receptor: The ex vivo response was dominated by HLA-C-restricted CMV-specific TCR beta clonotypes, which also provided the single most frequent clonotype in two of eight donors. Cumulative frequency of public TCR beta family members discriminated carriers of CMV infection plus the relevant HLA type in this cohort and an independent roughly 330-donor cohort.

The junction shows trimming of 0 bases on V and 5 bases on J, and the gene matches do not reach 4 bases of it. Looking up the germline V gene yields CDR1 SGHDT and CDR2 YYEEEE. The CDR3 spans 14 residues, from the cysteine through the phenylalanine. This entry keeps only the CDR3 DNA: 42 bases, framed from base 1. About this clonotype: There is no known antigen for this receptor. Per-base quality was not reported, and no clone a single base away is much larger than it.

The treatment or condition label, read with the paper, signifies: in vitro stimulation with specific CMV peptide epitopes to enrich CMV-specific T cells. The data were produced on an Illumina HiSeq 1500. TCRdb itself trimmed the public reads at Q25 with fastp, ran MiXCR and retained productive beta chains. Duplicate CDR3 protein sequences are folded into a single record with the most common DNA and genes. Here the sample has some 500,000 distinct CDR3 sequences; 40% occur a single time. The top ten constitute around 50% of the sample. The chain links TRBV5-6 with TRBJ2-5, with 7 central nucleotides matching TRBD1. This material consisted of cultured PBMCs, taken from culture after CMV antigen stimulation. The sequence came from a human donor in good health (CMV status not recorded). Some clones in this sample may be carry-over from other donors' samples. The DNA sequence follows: TGTGCCAGCAGCTTGGAGGACAGGATCGAGACCCAGTACTTC. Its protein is CASSLEDRIETQYF.